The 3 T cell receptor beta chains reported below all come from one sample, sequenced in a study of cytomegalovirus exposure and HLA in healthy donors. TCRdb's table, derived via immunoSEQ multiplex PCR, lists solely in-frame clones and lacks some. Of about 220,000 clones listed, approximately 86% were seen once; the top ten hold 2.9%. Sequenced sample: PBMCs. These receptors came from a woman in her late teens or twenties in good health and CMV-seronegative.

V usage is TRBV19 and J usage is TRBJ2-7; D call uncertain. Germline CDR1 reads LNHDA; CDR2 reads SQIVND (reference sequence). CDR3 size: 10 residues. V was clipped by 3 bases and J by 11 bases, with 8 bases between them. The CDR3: CASSIEMEYF. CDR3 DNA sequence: TGTGCCAGTAGTATTGAGATGGAGTACTTC. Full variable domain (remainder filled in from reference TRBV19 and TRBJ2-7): DGGITQSPKYLFRKEGQNVTLSCEQNLNHDAMYWYRQDPGQGLRLIYYSQIVNDFQKGDIAEGYSVSREKKESFPLTVTSAQKNPTAFYLCASSIEMEYFGPGTRLTVT.

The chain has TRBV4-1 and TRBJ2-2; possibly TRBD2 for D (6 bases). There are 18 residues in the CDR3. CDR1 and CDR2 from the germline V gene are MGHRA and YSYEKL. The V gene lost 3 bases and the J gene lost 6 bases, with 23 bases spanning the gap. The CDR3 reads CASSQGAGTARPAGELFF. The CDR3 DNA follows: TGCGCCAGCAGCCAGGGCGCAGGGACTGCCCGTCCCGCCGGGGAGCTGTTTTTT.

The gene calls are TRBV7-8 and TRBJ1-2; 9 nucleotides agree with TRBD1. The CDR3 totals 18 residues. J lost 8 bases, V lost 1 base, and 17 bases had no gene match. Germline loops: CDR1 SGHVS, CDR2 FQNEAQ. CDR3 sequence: CASSLGPPPGQGEGGYTF. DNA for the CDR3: TGTGCCAGCAGCTTAGGGCCACCTCCGGGACAGGGTGAGGGAGGCTACACCTTC.